Listed here are 4 T cell receptor beta chains from one sample, sequenced in a study of response to subunit inactivated influenza vaccine. TCRdb ran MiXCR on the RT-PCR reads and lists one entry per CDR3 protein. The profile covers roughly 500,000 distinct CDR3 sequences, with approximately 17% appearing a single time and approximately 3% taken by the ten largest. The sequences come from CD4+ T cells sorted from PBMCs, collected around 25 months after vaccination. These receptors were taken from a man aged 45 to 75 who received an inactivated influenza vaccine.

This clonotype was seen only a few times. This sequence joins TRBV11-1 and TRBJ2-2, with D maybe TRBD2 (5 bases). With 5 bases removed from V and 6 bases from J, the gap between germline ends came to 28 bases. The CDR3 is 19 amino acids. Germline assignment: CDR1 SGHAT and CDR2 FQDESV (reference sequence). The CDR3: CASSRMGSGRLFGSGELFF. The CDR3 coding sequence is TGTGCCAGCAGCAGAATGGGGAGCGGTAGGCTCTTCGGTTCCGGGGAGCTGTTTTTT.

This clonotype was seen a handful of times. The chain has TRBV6-2 or TRBV6-3 and TRBJ2-7; 10 positions match TRBD2. The CDR3 runs to 14 residues. The V and J ends lost 6 bases and 2 bases, in that order; junction bases with no gene match: 4. The germline V gene encodes CDR1 MNHEY and CDR2 SVGEGT. CDR3 sequence (DNA): TGTGCCAGCAGAAGACTAGCGGGTCCCTACGAGCAGTACTTC. It codes for CASRRLAGPYEQYF.

V is TRBV20-1 and J is TRBJ2-1; D gene uncertain. The CDR3 sequence is 11 residues long. Germline V gives CDR1 DFQATT, CDR2 SNEGSKA (reference sequence). With 2 bases removed from V and 9 bases from J, the gap between germline ends came to 8 bases. The DNA for the CDR3 is TGCAGTGCTAGACGGCTTATTGAGCAGTTCTTC. Its protein product is CSARRLIEQFF.

V and J are TRBV4-3 and TRBJ2-1; possibly TRBD1 or TRBD2 for D (5 bases each). The germline V and J ends were trimmed by 5 bases and 0 bases, with 11 bases remaining between them. From germline, CDR1 is LGHNA and CDR2 YSLEER. The CDR3 has 15 residues. The DNA of the CDR3 is TGCGCCAGCAGCATGGGGGTATACTCCTACAATGAGCAGTTCTTC. Its protein is CASSMGVYSYNEQFF.